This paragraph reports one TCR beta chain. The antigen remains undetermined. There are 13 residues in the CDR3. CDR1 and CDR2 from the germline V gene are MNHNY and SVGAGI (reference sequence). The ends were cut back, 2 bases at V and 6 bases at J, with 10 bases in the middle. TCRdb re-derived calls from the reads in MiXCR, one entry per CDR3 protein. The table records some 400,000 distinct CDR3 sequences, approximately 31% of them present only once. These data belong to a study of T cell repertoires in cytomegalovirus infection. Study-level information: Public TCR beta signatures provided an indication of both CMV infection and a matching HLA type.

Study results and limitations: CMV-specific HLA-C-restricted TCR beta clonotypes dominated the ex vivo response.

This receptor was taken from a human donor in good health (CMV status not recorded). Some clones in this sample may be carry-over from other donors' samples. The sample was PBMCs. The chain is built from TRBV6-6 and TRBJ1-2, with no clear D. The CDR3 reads CASSYRTLDGYTF. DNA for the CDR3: TGTGCCAGCAGTTACCGGACCCTGGATGGCTACACCTTC.